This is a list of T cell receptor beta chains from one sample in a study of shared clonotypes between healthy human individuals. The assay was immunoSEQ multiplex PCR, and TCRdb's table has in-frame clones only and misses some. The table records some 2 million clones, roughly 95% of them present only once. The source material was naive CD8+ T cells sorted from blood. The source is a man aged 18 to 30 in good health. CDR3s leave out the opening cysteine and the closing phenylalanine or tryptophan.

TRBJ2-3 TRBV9 ASSVNGVTDTQY
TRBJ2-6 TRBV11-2 ASSSRTSTGANVLT
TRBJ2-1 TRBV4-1 ASSQDPTSGWGNEQF
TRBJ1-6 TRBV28 ASSFKPSPLH
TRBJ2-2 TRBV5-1 ASSLILAVSTGELF
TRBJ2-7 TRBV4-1 ASSPDGGGAYEQY
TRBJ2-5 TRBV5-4 ASSLEGSGRSETQY
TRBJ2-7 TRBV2 ASSGQGVYEQY
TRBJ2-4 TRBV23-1 ASRPRKVGEAKNIQY
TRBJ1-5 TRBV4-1 ASSLTESNQPQH
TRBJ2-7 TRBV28 ASSFSPGQTYEQY
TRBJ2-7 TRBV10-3 AIRTSETRSYEQY
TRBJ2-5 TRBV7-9 ASSLPDWARETQY
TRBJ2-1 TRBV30 AWIADSYNEQF
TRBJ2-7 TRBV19 ASRRDRGGDEQY
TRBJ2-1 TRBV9 ASSVAIGSGSITEQF
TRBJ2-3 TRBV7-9 ASSFLDGPDTQY
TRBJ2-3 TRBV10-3 AISLGLAGGSDTQY
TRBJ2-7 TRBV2 ASSAGHSYEQY